What follows are 10 T cell receptor beta chains derived from one specimen sequenced in a study of T cell clones after liver transplantation (dated by TCRdb to between 2019 and 2020). The method behind the library was the immunoSEQ multiplex PCR assay. In its TCRdb copy, this immuneACCESS table keeps in-frame sequences only and misses some clones. Where compared with another copy, unresolved V genes explain less than half of these, and the others have no known cause. The sample contains tens of thousands of clones, more than 85% of them found a single time. The top ten hold roughly 0.98% of the sample. This sample comprised CD4+ T cells from blood, obtained less than 26 months after liver transplant. These receptors came from a human patient who received a liver transplant. Once a transplant has taken place, some T cells may be donor derived.

This clone was counted only a few times. V and J are TRBV11-2 and TRBJ1-2; D is perhaps TRBD1 (6 bases). The CDR3 extends over 13 amino acids. The ends were cut back, 7 bases at V and 6 bases at J, with 15 bases in the middle. Germline lookup yields CDR1 SGHAT and CDR2 FQNNGV. The CDR3 DNA reads TGTGCCAGCAACCCGGCAGGGGCGAATGGCTACACCTTC. As protein: CASNPAGANGYTF.

This chain joins TRBV2 and TRBJ1-1; no firm D call. This CDR3 contains 12 residues. Germline V gene data show CDR1 as SNHLY and CDR2 as FYNNEI. V was pared by 8 bases and J by 4 bases, with 11 bases between. Written as DNA, the CDR3 is TGTGCCAGCCGGCCTCGGGTCACTGAAGCTTTCTTT. It is translated as CASRPRVTEAFF.

CDR3 nucleotides: TGCGCCAGCAGCTTACGGGGAGACCATCAGCCCCAGCATTTT. This encodes CASSLRGDHQPQHF. This chain links TRBV5-1 with TRBJ1-5; D remains unclear. V dropped 2 bases and J dropped 5 bases, with 11 bases sitting between them. From germline, CDR1 is SGHRS and CDR2 YFSETQ. The CDR3 has 14 residues.

The gene calls are TRBV4-1 and TRBJ2-4, with 7 bases identical to TRBD1. After removal of 1 base from V and 0 bases from J, the junction contained 15 bases not matched to a gene. The CDR3 runs 20 residues. Germline CDR1 MGHRA, CDR2 YSYEKL. The CDR3: CASSQGPGQRGYLAKNIQYF. The CDR3 DNA reads as TGCGCCAGCAGCCAAGGACCGGGACAGCGAGGATATTTAGCCAAAAACATTCAGTACTTC.

The rearrangement links TRBV5-4 to TRBJ2-2; D might be TRBD1 (5 bases). V was clipped by 4 bases and J by 8 bases, with 18 bases between them. Germline V gives CDR1 SGHNT, CDR2 YYREEE (reference sequence). The CDR3 length is 15 residues. The CDR3 region is CASSRGHSNKGELFF. Written as DNA, the CDR3 is TGTGCCAGCAGCCGCGGACATTCAAATAAAGGGGAGCTGTTTTTT.

This chain links TRBV7-3 with TRBJ2-3; a possible D gene is TRBD1 (6 bases). This CDR3 has 15 amino acids. Trimming cost V 0 bases and J 6 bases, with 13 bases left between them. The germline V gene has CDR1 SGHTA and CDR2 FQGTGA. The CDR3 sequence is CASSLTLGQRDTQYF. The CDR3 nucleotides read TGTGCCAGCAGCTTAACTCTCGGACAGCGGGATACGCAGTATTTT.

The rearrangement joins TRBV7-8 to TRBJ2-2; 7 bases match TRBD1. V trimming: 5 bases; J trimming: 4 bases; junction bases outside the gene matches: 7. This CDR3 has 15 amino acids. Germline-derived CDR1 and CDR2 are SGHVS and FQNEAQ. Written as DNA, the CDR3 is TGTGCCAGCAGCGGAGACAGGGTTTCCACCGGGGAGCTGTTTTTT. Its protein is CASSGDRVSTGELFF.

V and J are TRBV19 and TRBJ2-5; D possibly corresponds to TRBD2 (5 bases). V lost 0 bases and J lost 4, with 9 bases in between. This CDR3 has 14 amino acids. Germline loops: CDR1 LNHDA, CDR2 SQIVND (reference sequence). In DNA, the CDR3 is TGTGCCAGTAGTATAGACGGGATTCGAGAGACCCAGTACTTC. It specifies CASSIDGIRETQYF.

The rearrangement joins TRBV5-5 to TRBJ2-5; 7 bases are shared with TRBD2. Germline lookup yields CDR1 SGHKS and CDR2 YYEKEE (reference sequence). This CDR3 has 15 residues. The ends lost 5 bases at V and 5 bases at J; junction bases unmatched: 12. Written as DNA, the CDR3 is TGTGCCAGCAGTACAACCGGGACTATAGGGGAGACCCAGTACTTC. It yields the protein CASSTTGTIGETQYF.

This CDR3 reads CASSLLLDGNEQFF. CDR3 sequence (DNA): TGTGCCAGCAGTTTATTACTAGACGGGAATGAGCAGTTCTTC. The rearrangement joins TRBV27 to TRBJ2-1; possible D gene TRBD2, 5 bases. In germline, CDR1 is MNHEY, CDR2 SMNVEV (reference sequence). The CDR3 totals 14 residues. V lost 1 base, J lost 7 bases, and 11 bases lay in between.